The 29 T cell receptor beta chains below all came from one sample that was sequenced in a study of cytomegalovirus exposure and HLA in healthy donors (TCRdb year 2017). Library construction relied on the immunoSEQ multiplex PCR assay. For the multiplex PCR, a mixture combining 60 forward primers for TCR Vbeta segments and 13 reverse primers for TCR Jbeta segments was used. TCRdb retrieved this table from immuneACCESS and kept in-frame rearrangements only. Not all clones are present; in checked studies, unresolved V genes account for under half, and no reason is known for the remainder. Here the sample has 84,000 or so clones; roughly 80% occur a single time. Approximately 2.8% of the sample rests with the top ten. Specimen: PBMCs. The source of these receptors is a man under 40 in good health and CMV-seronegative.

CDR3: CAITPGRGSNGGDTQYF. DNA for the CDR3: TGTGCCATCACCCCGGGACGGGGTAGTAACGGGGGAGATACGCAGTATTTT. The V and J genes are TRBV10-3 and TRBJ2-3; a possible D gene is TRBD2 (6 bases). The CDR3 has 17 residues. The V gene's germline CDR1 is ENHRY and CDR2 SYGVKD. V was pared by 7 bases and J by 5 bases, with 25 bases between.

The chain is built from TRBV10-1 and TRBJ2-3; 12 positions match TRBD2. CDR3 length: 18 residues. The ends lost 5 bases at V and 0 bases at J; junction bases unmatched: 9. The germline CDR1 and CDR2 sequences are WNHNN and SYGVQD (reference sequence). The CDR3 region has the DNA TGCGCCAGCAGTTCCTTCGGCCTAGCGGGGGGGAGCACAGATACGCAGTATTTT. It yields the protein CASSSFGLAGGSTDTQYF.

The gene calls are TRBV28 and TRBJ1-6, with 7 bases matching TRBD1. With 11 bases clipped from V and 7 bases from J, the junction kept 11 bases outside the gene matches. Germline V CDR1 and CDR2: MDHEN, SYDVKM. This CDR3 spans 14 amino acids. The CDR3 DNA reads as TGTGCCTGGAAGGGACAGCCGAAAAATTCACCCCTCCACTTT. It specifies CAWKGQPKNSPLHF.

CDR3 DNA: TGTGCCAGCAGCTTAGGGGAGGTGGCTAACTATGGCTACACCTTC. Translated, it gives CASSLGEVANYGYTF. The V call is TRBV7-2, the J call TRBJ1-2; D call uncertain. Trimming removed 1 base from V and 0 bases from J, with 9 bases in between. The CDR3 has 15 residues. CDR1 and CDR2 from the germline V gene are SGHTA and FQGNSA.

This clone was recorded a few times. The CDR3, as DNA: TGTGCCAGCAGTTTGCGCCCCCCCGCTACAGGGGGGGGTGAGCAGTTCTTC. Translating gives CASSLRPPATGGGEQFF. The rearrangement uses TRBV27 and TRBJ2-1; tentatively, D is TRBD1 (8 bases). The CDR3 is 17 amino acids. Between the trimmed V and J ends, which lost 3 bases and 9 bases, there was a span of 24 bases. Per germline, CDR1 MNHEY and CDR2 SMNVEV (reference sequence).

V is TRBV13 and J is TRBJ2-1, with D hard to call. V was pared by 3 bases and J by 0 bases, with 6 bases between. CDR3 length equals 14 residues. CDR1 is PRHDT and CDR2 is FYEKMQ in the germline V gene (reference sequence). CDR3 region: CASSFRSSYNEQFF. As DNA, the CDR3 is TGTGCCAGCAGCTTCAGAAGCTCCTACAATGAGCAGTTCTTC. The full variable domain, rest sourced from reference TRBV13 and TRBJ2-1, is AAGVIQSPRHLIKEKRETATLKCYPIPRHDTVYWYQQGPGQDPQFLISFYEKMQSDKGSIPDRFSAQQFSDYHSELNMSSLELGDSALYFCASSFRSSYNEQFFGPGTRLTVL.

V usage is TRBV28 and J usage is TRBJ1-2; D is unclear. The germline gives CDR1 MDHEN, CDR2 SYDVKM. Trimming stripped 8 bases from V and 1 base from J, with 17 bases between. The CDR3 loop spans 15 amino acids. CDR3 in DNA: TGTGCCAGCGGGCCCCCCTCAACTGATAACTATGGCTACACCTTC. The encoded protein is CASGPPSTDNYGYTF.

For the CDR3, the DNA is TGTGCCAGCAGCCCGGGACAGCAAGAGACCCAGTACTTC. Its protein is CASSPGQQETQYF. The J gene is TRBJ2-5, the V gene TRBV7-3; 7 nucleotides align to TRBD1. CDR1 and CDR2 (germline): SGHTA, FQGTGA. CDR3 length equals 13 residues. The trim removed 5 bases at V and 2 bases at J, leaving 2 bases unmatched.

The V gene is TRBV7-2, the J gene TRBJ1-1, with D perhaps matching TRBD1 (5 bases). Germline values: CDR1 SGHTA, CDR2 FQGNSA. V lost 5 bases to trimming and J lost 4 bases, with 11 bases between them. The CDR3 totals 13 residues. This chain's CDR3 is CASSLQEGTEAFF. The DNA for the CDR3 is TGTGCCAGCAGCCTACAGGAGGGCACTGAAGCTTTCTTT.

The chain joins TRBV7-9 to TRBJ1-1, with a possible D match to TRBD1 (5 bases). The CDR3 length is 15 residues. Per germline, CDR1 SEHNR and CDR2 FQNEAQ (reference sequence). V was pared by 3 bases and J by 4 bases, with 15 bases between. CDR3 nucleotide sequence: TGTGCCAGCAGCTTGCAGGGCGCGGGAAGCACTGAAGCTTTCTTT. Translation: CASSLQGAGSTEAFF.

The V gene is TRBV10-3, the J gene TRBJ2-7; TRBD1 matches at 8 bases. Looked up from germline, CDR1 is ENHRY and CDR2 is SYGVKD. The CDR3 has 14 residues. The V gene end was trimmed by 10 bases and the J gene end by 4 bases; junction bases not matched to a gene: 12. CDR3: CATNPGQATYEQYF. CDR3 coding DNA: TGTGCCACCAATCCGGGACAGGCGACTTACGAGCAGTACTTC.

This clone has only one observation. Other DNA sequences of this sample code for an identical CDR3. This sequence joins TRBV30 and TRBJ1-2; D uncertain. The V gene's germline CDR1 is GTSNPN and CDR2 SVGIG (reference sequence). V was clipped by 5 bases and J by 3 bases, with 13 bases between them. The CDR3 loop spans 13 amino acids. The CDR3 nucleotides are TGTGCCTGGTCCCCGAGAGGATACTATGGCTACACCTTC. This sequence encodes CAWSPRGYYGYTF.

This rearrangement joins TRBV7-2 to TRBJ2-7; tentatively, D is TRBD2 (6 bases). Germline CDR1 and CDR2: SGHTA and FQGNSA. This CDR3 is built from 15 residues. V was cut by 1 base and J by 4 bases, with 14 bases left in between. CDR3 amino acids: CASSLGQPGGYEQYF. The DNA of the CDR3 is TGTGCCAGCAGCTTAGGCCAGCCCGGGGGTTACGAGCAGTACTTC.

The V gene is TRBV10-3, the J gene TRBJ2-3; 11 bases are a match to TRBD2. The CDR3 length is 16 residues. In germline, CDR1 is ENHRY, CDR2 SYGVKD. V lost 8 bases to trimming and J lost 2 bases; unmatched junction nucleotides: 9. As DNA, the CDR3 is TGTGCCATCGGAACCGGGACTAGCGGATCCACAGATACGCAGTATTTT. Protein product: CAIGTGTSGSTDTQYF.

The chain uses TRBV5-6 and TRBJ2-3; a possible D gene is TRBD1 (5 bases). CDR3 size: 14 residues. V was shortened by 2 bases and J by 2 bases, with 9 bases between the two germline ends. Germline CDR1 is SGHDT and CDR2 is YYEEEE. The CDR3 spells CASSLRQPTDTQYF. CDR3 coding DNA: TGTGCCAGCAGCTTAAGACAGCCCACAGATACGCAGTATTTT.

The rearrangement joins TRBV19 to TRBJ1-1; D might be TRBD1 (6 bases). The CDR3 consists of 14 residues. V lost 3 bases and J 3 bases, leaving 11 bases between the germline ends. CDR1 is LNHDA and CDR2 is SQIVND in the germline V gene (reference sequence). The CDR3 loop is CASSMRGGDTEAFF. In DNA, the CDR3 is TGTGCCAGTAGTATGAGGGGGGGAGACACTGAAGCTTTCTTT.

This clone has a handful of counts. V usage is TRBV4-3 and J usage is TRBJ2-1; TRBD1 aligns across 9 bases. Germline CDR1 and CDR2: LGHNA and YSLEER. V was pared by 2 bases and J by 6 bases, with 2 bases of the junction left unmatched. This CDR3 comprises 14 residues. In DNA, the CDR3 is TGCGCCAGCAGCCAAACAGGGGGCCTCAATGAGCAGTTCTTC. Its translation is CASSQTGGLNEQFF.

This sequence joins TRBV28 and TRBJ2-7; D may be TRBD2 (6 bases). V lost 5 bases and J 6 bases, leaving 17 bases between the germline ends. The CDR3 consists of 14 residues. Germline V CDR1 and CDR2: MDHEN, SYDVKM. The CDR3 region has the DNA TGTGCCAGCAGTATCGGGACTCCTAGGGGCGAGCAGTACTTC. Translation: CASSIGTPRGEQYF. Full variable domain (missing parts from reference TRBV28 and TRBJ2-7): DVKVTQSSRYLVKRTGEKVFLECVQDMDHENMFWYRQDPGLGLRLIYFSYDVKMKEKGDIPEGYSVSREKKERFSLILESASTNQTSMYLCASSIGTPRGEQYFGPGTRLTVT.

V and J are TRBV6-5 and TRBJ2-2, with 7 positions matching TRBD1. Germline V gene sequence: CDR1 MNHEY, CDR2 SVGAGI. CDR3 length: 14 residues. V trimming: 6 bases; J trimming: 1 base; junction bases outside the gene matches: 2. CDR3 region: CASRTGENTGELFF. Here the CDR3 DNA reads TGTGCCAGCAGAACAGGGGAGAACACCGGGGAGCTGTTTTTT.

V is TRBV9 and J is TRBJ1-2; 9 nucleotides align to TRBD1. V trimming: 2 bases; J trimming: 4 bases; junction bases outside the gene matches: 15. Per the germline V gene, CDR1 is SGDLS and CDR2 is YYNGEE. This CDR3 is built from 18 residues. CDR3 sequence (DNA): TGTGCCAGCAGCGTCGAACTCGGGACAGGGAAGCAGCTCTATGGCTACACCTTC. Translating it yields CASSVELGTGKQLYGYTF.

This rearrangement joins TRBV15 to TRBJ1-2; D is possibly TRBD1 (5 bases). The V and J ends lost 1 base and 1 base respectively, with 10 bases between them. Germline-derived CDR1 and CDR2 are LNHNV and YYDKDF (reference sequence). CDR3 length: 15 amino acids. The CDR3 spells CATSRGQGSNYGYTF. CDR3 nucleotides: TGTGCCACCAGCAGAGGCCAGGGAAGTAACTATGGCTACACCTTC.

In its sample, this clone was seen a few times. The CDR3 is CASSSTRSTQYF. As DNA, the CDR3 is TGCGCCAGCAGCTCCACTAGGAGTACGCAGTATTTT. This chain joins TRBV5-1 and TRBJ2-3; the D gene is possibly TRBD2 (5 bases). The length of the CDR3 is 12 residues. Germline CDR1 is SGHRS and CDR2 is YFSETQ. V lost 3 bases, J lost 8 bases, and 10 bases lay in between.

The V call is TRBV19, the J call TRBJ2-6, with 11 bases fitting TRBD1. V lost 6 bases to trimming and J lost 4 bases; unmatched junction nucleotides: 8. The CDR3 totals 17 residues. The germline gives CDR1 LNHDA, CDR2 SQIVND (reference sequence). CDR3 bases: TGTGCCAGTAGGACCGGACAGGGGGCGGGGGGGGCCAACGTCCTGACTTTC. The encoded protein is CASRTGQGAGGANVLTF. The whole variable domain, remainder taken from reference TRBV19 and TRBJ2-6, is DGGITQSPKYLFRKEGQNVTLSCEQNLNHDAMYWYRQDPGQGLRLIYYSQIVNDFQKGDIAEGYSVSREKKESFPLTVTSAQKNPTAFYLCASRTGQGAGGANVLTFGAGSRLTVL.

This clone was recorded a few times. The rearrangement links TRBV30 to TRBJ1-1; TRBD1 is a possible D gene (5 bases). Looked up from germline, CDR1 is GTSNPN and CDR2 is SVGIG (reference sequence). V shed 1 base and J shed 8 bases, with 11 bases lying between them. The CDR3 sequence is 12 residues long. CDR3 residues: CAWSDGGSEAFF. CDR3 bases: TGTGCCTGGAGTGATGGGGGGTCGGAAGCTTTCTTT.

The rearrangement links TRBV30 to TRBJ2-5, with D maybe TRBD2 (6 bases). Per the germline V gene, CDR1 is GTSNPN and CDR2 is SVGIG (reference sequence). This CDR3 spans 15 amino acids. Trimming took off 1 base at V and 0 bases at J, with 12 bases between the two ends. The CDR3 protein is CAWSGDSLYQETQYF. The CDR3 DNA reads as TGTGCCTGGAGTGGGGACTCCTTGTACCAAGAGACCCAGTACTTC.

The chain is built from TRBV11-3 and TRBJ2-7; 8 bases fit TRBD1. The germline V gene has CDR1 SGHNT and CDR2 YENEEA. Germline trimming cut 5 bases from V and 6 bases from J; bases unmatched to any gene: 3. The CDR3 has 12 residues. CDR3: CASSLGQGEQYF. CDR3 in DNA: TGTGCCAGCAGCCTCGGACAGGGCGAGCAGTACTTC.

This sequence joins TRBV28 and TRBJ1-2, with a weak D call TRBD1 (6 bases). The CDR3 runs 12 residues. Germline lookup yields CDR1 MDHEN and CDR2 SYDVKM. Trimming shortened V by 6 bases and J by 8 bases, and 13 bases separated the two germline ends. The CDR3 protein is CASRLGHLGYTF. CDR3 in DNA: TGTGCCAGCAGACTGGGACACCTAGGCTACACCTTC.

The V call is TRBV19, the J call TRBJ1-2, with 7 positions matching TRBD1. CDR1 LNHDA and CDR2 SQIVND come from the germline V gene (reference sequence). This CDR3 spans 15 amino acids. The trim removed 6 bases at V and 4 bases at J, leaving 11 bases unmatched. CDR3 residues: CASRTGTEKLYGYTF. DNA of the CDR3: TGTGCCAGTAGGACCGGGACAGAAAAGCTCTATGGCTACACCTTC.

The chain carries TRBV9 and TRBJ1-3, with D possibly matching TRBD1 (5 bases). CDR1 SGDLS and CDR2 YYNGEE come from the germline V gene. The CDR3 is 16 residues long. V was trimmed by 3 bases and J by 0 bases, leaving 13 bases between them. This CDR3 reads CASSEGPMLSGNTIYF. The CDR3 DNA follows: TGTGCCAGCAGCGAGGGGCCAATGCTCTCTGGAAACACCATATATTTT.